This paragraph covers one TCR beta chain sequence. Antigen: not known. This entry belongs to a study of CD4 T cells in relation to SARS-CoV-2 and coronaviruses. The overall study: PBMCs were cultured with antigen for roughly 11 days before TCR beta sequencing. Overall study findings and caveats: Crossreactive clones expanded significantly less to SARS-CoV-2 than monoreactive clones. Approximately 65% of donors had memory CD4+ clonotypes crossrecognizing SARS-CoV-2 and common cold coronavirus spike.

The unexposed donors gave CD4+ T cells in about 2010-2018, prior to COVID-19. After approximately 10 days of culture, CD4+ T cells were isolated. Testing used SARS-CoV-2 S/N and four cold-coronavirus spikes on unexposed-donor CD4+ T cells, cells permitting. Some clones are missing from TCRdb's copy, which holds only in-frame ones; the method was immunoSEQ multiplex PCR. The repertoire consists of approximately 20,000 clones, with around 81% occurring once and the leading ten covering around 10%. Sample: CD4+ T cells from PBMCs, cultured in vitro. This clonotype originated in a human donor in good health.

CDR3 sequence: CASSQSTVHVEAFF. DNA of the CDR3: TGTGCCAGCAGTCAATCCACAGTTCATGTTGAAGCTTTCTTT. The chain joins TRBV14 to TRBJ1-1; D is unresolved. V dropped 6 bases and J dropped 7 bases, with 18 bases sitting between them. Per germline, CDR1 SGHDN and CDR2 FVKESK. The CDR3 is made up of 14 amino acids.